This T cell receptor (beta chain) was sequenced during a study of OX40 agonist ivuxolimab in advanced cancers. The study's findings and limits: Relative to CD4+ cells, CD8+ T cells on average had more expanded clones.

As to this clone: Its antigen is not known.

The CDR3 totals 14 residues. V shed 1 base and J shed 5 bases, with 12 bases lying between them. The germline V gene has CDR1 SGDLS and CDR2 YYNGEE. This table comes from immunoSEQ multiplex PCR, and its TCRdb copy is limited to in-frame clones, with some not included. The repertoire holds just over 20,000 clones, with around 87% as singletons. Source: CD4+ or CD8+ T cells sorted from blood, taken in a trial of the OX40 agonist ivuxolimab. This chain connects TRBV9 to TRBJ1-1; D not certain. This receptor was taken from an adult with an advanced solid tumor such as melanoma, head and neck, liver or kidney cancer. CDR3 sequence reads: CASSVKGLGTEAFF. In DNA form, the CDR3 reads TGTGCCAGCAGCGTAAAGGGTCTTGGTACTGAAGCTTTCTTT. Combining the CDR3 with reference TRBV9 and TRBJ1-1 gives the whole variable domain DSGVTQTPKHLITATGQRVTLRCSPRSGDLSVYWYQQSLDQGLQFLIQYYNGEERAKGNILERFSAQQFPDLHSELNLSSLELGDSALYFCASSVKGLGTEAFFGQGTRLTVV.